One sample yielded the 12 T cell receptor beta chains listed below, sequenced in a study of blood T cell repertoires in COVID-19. Only in-frame clones appear in the TCRdb table, and some are missing; sequencing was by immunoSEQ multiplex PCR. The sample has hundreds of thousands of clones, approximately 85% seen once. The specimen was peripheral blood. All receptors derive from a human donor in a cohort sampled during active COVID-19.

The chain uses TRBV30 and TRBJ1-1; D remains unclear. With 0 bases removed from V and 1 base from J, the gap between germline ends came to 6 bases. Germline-derived CDR1 and CDR2 are GTSNPN and SVGIG (reference sequence). The CDR3 covers 13 residues. This CDR3 reads CAWSVIQNTEAFF. CDR3 coding DNA: TGTGCCTGGAGTGTCATTCAGAACACTGAAGCTTTCTTT.

V and J are TRBV11-2 and TRBJ2-7; the match to TRBD1 covers 8 bases. This CDR3 has 14 amino acids. CDR1 SGHAT and CDR2 FQNNGV come from the germline V gene. With V trimmed by 4 bases and J by 3 bases, 5 bases remained unmatched. The CDR3 loop reads CASSSRGQDYEQYF. CDR3 bases: TGTGCCAGCAGCTCAAGGGGACAGGACTACGAGCAGTACTTC.

The genes are TRBV7-9 and TRBJ2-7; 8 bases are shared with TRBD1. Germline V lookup: CDR1 SEHNR, CDR2 FQNEAQ (reference sequence). V was pared by 5 bases and J by 3 bases, with 9 bases of the junction left unmatched. The CDR3 runs 15 residues. In nucleotides, the CDR3 is TGTGCCAGCAGCGTAACCGGGACAGGCTACTACGAGCAGTACTTC. It yields the protein CASSVTGTGYYEQYF.

The chain employs TRBV24-1 and TRBJ2-3, with a possible D match to TRBD1 (7 bases). Germline V gene data show CDR1 as KGHDR and CDR2 as SFDVKD. Trimming took off 2 bases at V and 5 bases at J, with 10 bases between the two ends. This CDR3 spans 14 amino acids. The CDR3 DNA reads as TGTGCCACCAGTGATTGGAGGGGGCTAGATACGCAGTATTTT. Amino acids: CATSDWRGLDTQYF.

The chain is built from TRBV9 and TRBJ1-6; D uncertain. This CDR3 has 13 residues. The germline gives CDR1 SGDLS, CDR2 YYNGEE. The V end lost 4 bases, the J end lost 8 bases, and 10 bases lay between the germline ends. Here the CDR3 reads CASSTGRDSPLHF. Here the CDR3 DNA reads TGTGCCAGCAGCACCGGTAGAGATTCACCCCTCCACTTT.

V is TRBV30 and J is TRBJ2-7, with D unresolved. Germline CDR1 GTSNPN, CDR2 SVGIG (reference sequence). V lost 4 bases and J 0 bases, leaving 7 bases between the germline ends. This CDR3 contains 12 residues. For the CDR3, the DNA is TGTGCCTGGACTAGTAACTCCTACGAGCAGTACTTC. Protein sequence: CAWTSNSYEQYF. The entire variable domain, with the rest obtained from reference TRBV30 and TRBJ2-7, is as follows: SQTIHQWPATLVQPVGSPLSLECTVEGTSNPNLYWYRQAAGRGLQLLFYSVGIGQISSEVPQNLSASRPQDRQFILSSKKLLLSDSGFYLCAWTSNSYEQYFGPGTRLTVT.

The gene calls are TRBV18 and TRBJ2-5, with 11 bases aligning to TRBD2. The junction had 5 bases not matched to a gene; V was cut back by 3 bases and J by 2 bases. The CDR3 has 16 amino acids. Germline assignment: CDR1 KGHSH and CDR2 LQKENI. CDR3 nucleotide sequence: TGTGCCAGCTCACCCGTGGGACTAGCGGATCAAGAGACCCAGTACTTC. Its protein product is CASSPVGLADQETQYF.

The V gene is TRBV24-1, the J gene TRBJ2-5, with 9 bases matching TRBD1. V dropped 1 base and J dropped 5; count of bases not matched to a gene: 7. The CDR3 spans 16 residues. Germline CDR1 and CDR2: KGHDR and SFDVKD. The CDR3 reads CATSDFPRTGDETQYF. In DNA, the CDR3 is TGTGCCACCAGTGATTTTCCCCGGACAGGGGACGAGACCCAGTACTTC.

This chain joins TRBV3-1 (or the pseudogene TRBV3-2) and TRBJ1-1; TRBD1 might be the D (5 bases). Trimming removed 7 bases from V and 0 bases from J, with 21 bases in between. The CDR3 has 17 amino acids. From germline, CDR1 is LGHDT and CDR2 YNNKEL (reference sequence). The CDR3 region is CASKQGKGKILNTEAFF. The CDR3 DNA reads TGTGCCAGCAAGCAGGGAAAGGGCAAAATCTTGAACACTGAAGCTTTCTTT.

The chain recombines TRBV15 with TRBJ2-5; TRBD2 aligns across 9 bases. This CDR3 region has 15 residues. V lost 3 bases to trimming and J lost 5 bases; unmatched junction nucleotides: 7. The germline V gene encodes CDR1 LNHNV and CDR2 YYDKDF (reference sequence). The CDR3 region has the DNA TGTGCCACCAGCAGTGGGACTAGCAATGCGGAGACCCAGTACTTC. Translated: CATSSGTSNAETQYF.

The sample holds a few counts of this clone. V gene TRBV2 combines with J gene TRBJ2-3, with unresolved D. The germline V and J ends were trimmed by 5 bases and 9 bases, with 6 bases remaining between them. The CDR3 has 10 amino acids. The germline V gene encodes CDR1 SNHLY and CDR2 FYNNEI. CDR3 in DNA: TGTGCCAGCAGTACAACAACGCAGTATTTT. Amino acid sequence: CASSTTTQYF.

V gene TRBV3-1 (or the pseudogene TRBV3-2) combines with J gene TRBJ2-1; D perhaps matches TRBD1 (5 bases). Germline CDR1 is LGHDT and CDR2 is YNNKEL (reference sequence). This CDR3 spans 16 amino acids. The V gene lost 4 bases and the J gene lost 0 bases, with 13 bases spanning the gap. The CDR3 coding sequence is TGTGCCAGCAGCCCTGGACAATCGTTCTCCTACAATGAGCAGTTCTTC. As protein: CASSPGQSFSYNEQFF.